This TCR beta chain was recovered during a study of T cell repertoires in ileal Crohn's disease (dated by TCRdb to the late 2010s). Background on the whole study: At the time of surgery, around 35% of patients were active smokers, and the median duration of disease was approximately eight years. The study ran alongside a multicentre cohort designed to identify predictors of early endoscopic recurrence after ileocolonic resection. Surgery was performed for a complication in all patients, with stricturing disease in roughly 61% and penetrating disease in roughly 40%. Roughly half of the patients were given postoperative therapy, with 18 on anti-TNF agents and about ten on thiopurines. Endoscopic postoperative recurrence was defined by a Rutgeerts score above i0. A total of roughly 170 mucosal samples from about 57 patients were sequenced, collected from several sites on the surgical specimen and at postoperative endoscopy. The TCR repertoire was analysed in around 50 patients with Crohn's disease drawn from a prospective multicentre cohort. What the work shows at the level of the full study, not this receptor alone: More high-frequency clones were carried by sorted CD8 T cells than by CD4 T cells, suggesting that mucosal expansions were mainly CD8. Mucosal CD4 and CD8 T cells were sorted and sequenced only in a subgroup of patients, whose size was not stated. Higher percentages of high-frequency clones at the time of surgery were linked to endoscopic recurrence, and every patient with clonality above 26.8% (18/57) had recurrence. A significantly higher proportion of clonal expansions was observed in active smokers at surgery than in non-smokers (approximately 28% vs 17%, p=0.02).

Around 550 nanograms of biopsy DNA per sample were submitted for commercial TCRB immunosequencing. A two-step, amplification bias-controlled multiplex PCR was used by Adaptive Biotechnology to amplify CDR3 regions from genomic DNA. Primers for every V and J gene segment were used in the first PCR, and barcodes and Illumina adapters were added in the second PCR. CDR3 libraries were sequenced on an Illumina instrument. Regarding the original processing steps: Vendor-provided pipelines were combined with custom analysis of raw data in R/Bioconductor under R version 3.3.0. Clonality, which ranges from 0 to 1, was calculated as the inverse of the normalised Shannon entropy across all productive clones. High-frequency clones were defined as the repertoire share of the top 100 clones, retaining only clones passing a 95% confidence test. Repertoire diversity was measured with the Simpson index, and overlap between samples was measured with the Morisita-Horn index. TCRdb stores this immuneACCESS table with in-frame sequences only. Part of the clones is absent; in the studies checked, under half of the shortfall reflects unresolved V genes, and no reason is known for the rest. That table furnishes V, J and clone size, whereas the DNA furnished D and trimming. This sample comprises thousands of clones, over 60% of them detected only once. The ten largest make up approximately 16% of the sample.

Adults with ileal or ileocolonic Crohn's disease and an indication for ileocolonic resection were eligible for inclusion. Whole ileal mucosal biopsies were kept frozen at -80 degrees C prior to DNA extraction. A TRizol-based method was used to extract genomic DNA from the frozen whole biopsies, and the DNA was quantified with a NanoDrop 2000 spectrophotometer. This clone has only a few counts. There is no known antigen for this receptor. Qualities for individual bases were not recorded, and no much larger clone is one base off. Including the terminal cysteine and phenylalanine, the CDR3 comprises 14 residues. Here the CDR3 DNA is all that survives: 42 bases in frame from base 1. V and J lose 6 bases and 4 bases, and a span of 15 bases separates them. Based on the germline V gene, the CDR1 and CDR2 sequences are LGHNT and FRNRAP.

The chain links TRBV12-5 with TRBJ2-5; the D gene lacks a confident call. The sample comprised ileal tissue. The receptor's source is an adult with Crohn's disease. CDR3 region: CASGLPAPVETQYF. The DNA sequence is TGTGCTAGTGGCCTTCCCGCGCCCGTAGAGACCCAGTACTTC. Beyond the CDR3, the reference TRBV12-5 and TRBJ2-5 genes provide the residues; the full variable domain reads: DARVTQTPRHKVTEMGQEVTMRCQPILGHNTVFWYRQTMMQGLELLAYFRNRAPLDDSGMPKDRFSAEMPDATLATLKIQPSEPRDSAVYFCASGLPAPVETQYFGPGTRLLVL.